The next 15 T cell receptor beta chains were all read from a single sample in a study of blood T cell repertoires in COVID-19. The table came from immunoSEQ multiplex PCR; TCRdb's copy has only in-frame clones and leaves some out. The table has about 190,000 clones, roughly 83% seen once. The material sequenced was PBMCs or T cells enriched from blood (not recorded which). The source is a woman aged 25 to 39 who had recovered from COVID-19.

The V and J genes are TRBV6-5 and TRBJ1-5; D remains unclear. V lost 11 bases and J lost 0, with 14 bases in between. CDR1 is MNHEY and CDR2 is SVGAGI in the germline V gene. This CDR3 spans 14 amino acids. CDR3 sequence reads: CAAGEAYSNQPQHF. The DNA for the CDR3 is TGTGCCGCCGGGGAGGCTTATAGCAATCAGCCCCAGCATTTT.

V gene TRBV28 combines with J gene TRBJ2-3; the D is unclear. Trimming shortened V by 6 bases and J by 1 base, and 14 bases separated the two germline ends. Germline lookup yields CDR1 MDHEN and CDR2 SYDVKM. CDR3 length: 15 residues. The CDR3 reads CASRIPLSGTDTQYF. CDR3 nucleotide sequence: TGTGCCAGCAGGATCCCACTTTCTGGCACAGATACGCAGTATTTT.

The chain has TRBV28 and TRBJ1-6; maybe TRBD1 (5 bases). The CDR3 is made up of 15 amino acids. V lost 3 bases and J lost 0, with 6 bases in between. Germline-derived CDR1 and CDR2 are MDHEN and SYDVKM. The CDR3 DNA follows: TGTGCCAGCAGTTTTGACAGCTCCTATAATTCACCCCTCCACTTT. Its protein is CASSFDSSYNSPLHF.

The V call is TRBV5-1, the J call TRBJ2-3; possibly TRBD2 for D (5 bases). CDR1 and CDR2 from the germline V gene are SGHRS and YFSETQ. The CDR3 consists of 15 residues. V gave up 0 bases and J gave up 4 bases, with 12 bases separating them. The CDR3 DNA is TGCGCCAGCAGCTTGGGAGGGAGTCTTGCAGATACGCAGTATTTT. As protein: CASSLGGSLADTQYF.

The V call is TRBV5-6, the J call TRBJ2-7; possibly TRBD2 for D (6 bases). V was pared by 5 bases and J by 4 bases, with 16 bases between. Germline assignment: CDR1 SGHDT and CDR2 YYEEEE. The CDR3 is 14 amino acids. CDR3 in amino acids: CASSSLTRVYEQYF. In DNA, the CDR3 is TGTGCCAGCAGTTCCTTGACTAGAGTATACGAGCAGTACTTC.

V gene TRBV9 combines with J gene TRBJ2-7, with 10 nucleotides matching TRBD2. Trimming took 0 bases from V and 7 from J; bases not matched to a gene: 10. The V gene's germline CDR1 is SGDLS and CDR2 YYNGEE. The CDR3 runs to 16 residues. Here the CDR3 reads CASSVGSSGSSREQYF. For the CDR3, the DNA is TGTGCCAGCAGCGTAGGGTCTAGCGGGAGTTCCCGTGAGCAGTACTTC. Filled out from reference TRBV9 and TRBJ2-7, the complete variable domain reads DSGVTQTPKHLITATGQRVTLRCSPRSGDLSVYWYQQSLDQGLQFLIQYYNGEERAKGNILERFSAQQFPDLHSELNLSSLELGDSALYFCASSVGSSGSSREQYFGPGTRLTVT.

In its sample, this clone was seen once. The chain couples TRBV2 to TRBJ2-3; D is possibly TRBD1 (6 bases). The CDR3 contains 20 residues. Germline V gene lookup returns CDR1 SNHLY and CDR2 FYNNEI. Between the trimmed V and J ends, which lost 5 bases and 4 bases, there was a span of 31 bases. CDR3: CASSNPSPLHRERISDTQYF. For the CDR3, the DNA is TGTGCCAGCAGTAACCCTTCACCTTTGCACAGGGAGAGGATCTCAGATACGCAGTATTTT.

As to this clone: Relative to the germline gene, one junction end is altered; a read error may explain this. The DNA for the CDR3 is TGTGCCAGCGGTGGGCAGGGAGGGAAGGACTTC. This sequence encodes CASGGQGGKDF. The chain is built from TRBV12-3 or TRBV12-4 and TRBJ2-5; 7 positions match TRBD2. The CDR3 is 11 residues long.

The chain joins TRBV4-1 to TRBJ2-7; 9 nucleotides align to TRBD2. The CDR3 is 17 residues long. J was trimmed by 1 base and V by 2 bases; bases with no gene match: 9. The germline gives CDR1 MGHRA, CDR2 YSYEKL. CDR3 bases: TGCGCCAGCAGCCAACATAGCGGGAGCGTATCGTCCTACGAGCAGTACTTC. The encoded protein is CASSQHSGSVSSYEQYF.

J is TRBJ2-3 and V is TRBV30; perhaps TRBD2 as D (7 bases). The length of the CDR3 is 16 residues. V was pared by 4 bases and J by 3 bases, with 20 bases between. Germline CDR1 reads GTSNPN; CDR2 reads SVGIG (reference sequence). As DNA, the CDR3 is TGTGCCTGGACTATGGGAGGGGGACTTCGTACAGATACGCAGTATTTT. It codes for CAWTMGGGLRTDTQYF.

The rearrangement uses TRBV4-1 and TRBJ1-4, with no clear D. Germline V lookup: CDR1 MGHRA, CDR2 YSYEKL. This CDR3 comprises 18 residues. The V and J ends lost 0 bases and 3 bases respectively, with 17 bases between them. The CDR3 region has the DNA TGCGCCAGCAGCCAAGATCTCTTGCGGGCTGAGGCTAATGAAAAACTGTTTTTT. Protein product: CASSQDLLRAEANEKLFF.

The chain has TRBV5-1 and TRBJ2-7, with unresolved D. The CDR3 totals 14 residues. V was cut by 4 bases and J by 2 bases, with 13 bases left in between. CDR1 is SGHRS, CDR2 YFSETQ, per germline. The CDR3 nucleotides are TGCGCCAGCAGCCATCCTCTAGGTCCCTACGAGCAGTACTTC. Amino acids: CASSHPLGPYEQYF.

CDR3: CASSGGNQPQHF. The CDR3 bases are TGTGCCAGCAGCGGAGGGAATCAGCCCCAGCATTTT. The chain combines TRBV28 with TRBJ1-5, with D unclear. V gave up 6 bases and J gave up 4 bases, with 7 bases separating them. This CDR3 contains 12 residues. CDR1 is MDHEN, CDR2 SYDVKM, per germline.

The genes are TRBV28 and TRBJ2-3, with D uncertain. The CDR3 sequence is 11 residues long. V was pared by 2 bases and J by 5 bases, with 2 bases between. Germline CDR1 reads MDHEN; CDR2 reads SYDVKM. The CDR3 spells CASSLLDTQYF. The CDR3 DNA is TGTGCCAGCAGTTTACTAGATACGCAGTATTTT.

This chain links TRBV7-8 with TRBJ2-2; the match to TRBD2 covers 7 bases. V shed 5 bases and J 3 bases; nucleotides not matched to a gene: 12. The CDR3 contains 17 residues. CDR1 SGHVS and CDR2 FQNEAQ come from the germline V gene. In DNA form, the CDR3 reads TGTGCCAGCAGCCCCGTCGTGCTAGCGGCCTACACCGGGGAGCTGTTTTTT. Protein: CASSPVVLAAYTGELFF.